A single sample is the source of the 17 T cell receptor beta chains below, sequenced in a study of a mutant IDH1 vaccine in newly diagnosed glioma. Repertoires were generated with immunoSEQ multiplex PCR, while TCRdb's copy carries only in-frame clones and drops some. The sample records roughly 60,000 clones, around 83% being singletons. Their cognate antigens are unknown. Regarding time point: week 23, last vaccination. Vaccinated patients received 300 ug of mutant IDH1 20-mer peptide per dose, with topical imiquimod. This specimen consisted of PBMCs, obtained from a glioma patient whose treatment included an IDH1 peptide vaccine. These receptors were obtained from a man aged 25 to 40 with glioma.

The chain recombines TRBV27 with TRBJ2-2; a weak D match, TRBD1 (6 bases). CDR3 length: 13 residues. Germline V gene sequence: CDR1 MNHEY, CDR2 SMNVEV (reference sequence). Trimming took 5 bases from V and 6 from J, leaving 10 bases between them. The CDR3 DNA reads TGTGCCAGCAGTCGCCAGGGGCCCGGGGAGCTGTTTTTT. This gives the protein CASSRQGPGELFF.

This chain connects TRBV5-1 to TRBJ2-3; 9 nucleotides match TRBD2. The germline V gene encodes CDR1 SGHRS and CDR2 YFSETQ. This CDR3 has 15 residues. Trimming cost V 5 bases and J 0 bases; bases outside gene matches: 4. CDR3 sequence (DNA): TGCGCCAGCAGGTATACTAGCGGGAGCACAGATACGCAGTATTTT. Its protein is CASRYTSGSTDTQYF.

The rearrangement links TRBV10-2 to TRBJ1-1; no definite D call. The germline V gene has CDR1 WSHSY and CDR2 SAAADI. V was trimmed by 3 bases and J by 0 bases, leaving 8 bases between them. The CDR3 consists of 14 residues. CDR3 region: CASSDSELNTEAFF. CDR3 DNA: TGCGCCAGCAGTGATTCGGAATTGAACACTGAAGCTTTCTTT.

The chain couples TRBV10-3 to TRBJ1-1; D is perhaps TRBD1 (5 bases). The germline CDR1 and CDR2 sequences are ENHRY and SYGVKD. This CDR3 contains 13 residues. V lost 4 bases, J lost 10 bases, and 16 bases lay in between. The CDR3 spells CAISVGAGIRAFF. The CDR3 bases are TGTGCCATCAGTGTCGGGGCCGGGATACGAGCTTTCTTT.

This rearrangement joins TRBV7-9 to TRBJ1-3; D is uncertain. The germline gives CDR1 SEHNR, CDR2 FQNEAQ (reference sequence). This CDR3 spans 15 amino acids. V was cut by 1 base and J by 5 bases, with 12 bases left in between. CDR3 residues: CASSLETGIRNTIYF. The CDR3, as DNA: TGTGCCAGCAGCTTAGAGACGGGAATTCGAAACACCATATATTTT.

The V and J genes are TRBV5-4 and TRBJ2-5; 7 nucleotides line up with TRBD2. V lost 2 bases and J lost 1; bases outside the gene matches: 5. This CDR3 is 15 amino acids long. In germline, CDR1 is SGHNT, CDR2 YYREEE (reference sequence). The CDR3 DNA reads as TGTGCCAGCAGCTTATCGGGGGGAACCCAAGAGACCCAGTACTTC. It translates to CASSLSGGTQETQYF.

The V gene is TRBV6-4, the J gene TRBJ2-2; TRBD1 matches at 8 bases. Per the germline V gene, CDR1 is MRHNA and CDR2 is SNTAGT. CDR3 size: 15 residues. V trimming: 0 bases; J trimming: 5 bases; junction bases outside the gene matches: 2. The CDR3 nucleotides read TGTGCCAGCAGTGACTCGCAGGGGGCAACCGGGGAGCTGTTTTTT. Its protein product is CASSDSQGATGELFF.

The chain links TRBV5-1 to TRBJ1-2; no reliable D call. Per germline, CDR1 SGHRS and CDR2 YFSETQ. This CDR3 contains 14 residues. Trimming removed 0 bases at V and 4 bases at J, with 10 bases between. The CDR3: CASSLGWQSYGYTF. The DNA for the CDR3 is TGCGCCAGCAGCTTGGGGTGGCAGAGCTATGGCTACACCTTC.

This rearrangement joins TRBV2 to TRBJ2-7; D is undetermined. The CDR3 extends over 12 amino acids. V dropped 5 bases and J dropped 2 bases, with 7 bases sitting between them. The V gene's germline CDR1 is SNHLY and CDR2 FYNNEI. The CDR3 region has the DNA TGTGCCAGCAGTCTATTGCCCTACGAGCAGTACTTC. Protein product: CASSLLPYEQYF.

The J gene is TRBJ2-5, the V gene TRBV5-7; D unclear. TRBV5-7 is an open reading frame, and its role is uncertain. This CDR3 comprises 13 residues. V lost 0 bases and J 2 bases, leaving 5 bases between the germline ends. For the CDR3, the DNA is TGTGCCAGCAGCTTGGACAGACAAGAGACCCAGTACTTC. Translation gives CASSLDRQETQYF.

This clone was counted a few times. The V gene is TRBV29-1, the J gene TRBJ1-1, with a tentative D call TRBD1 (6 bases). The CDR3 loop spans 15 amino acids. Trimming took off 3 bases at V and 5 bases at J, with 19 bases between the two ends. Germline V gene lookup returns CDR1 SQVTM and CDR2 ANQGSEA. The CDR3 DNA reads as TGCAGCGTTGAGCTCCCAAGGGGGTGGGGTACTGAAGCTTTCTTT. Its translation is CSVELPRGWGTEAFF.

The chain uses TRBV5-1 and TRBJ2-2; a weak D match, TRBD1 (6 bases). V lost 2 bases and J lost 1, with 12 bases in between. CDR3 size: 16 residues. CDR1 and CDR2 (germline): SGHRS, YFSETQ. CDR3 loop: CASSFTGSENTGELFF. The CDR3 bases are TGCGCCAGCAGCTTTACAGGGTCAGAGAACACCGGGGAGCTGTTTTTT. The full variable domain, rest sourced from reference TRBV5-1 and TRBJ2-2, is KAGVTQTPRYLIKTRGQQVTLSCSPISGHRSVSWYQQTPGQGLQFLFEYFSETQRNKGNFPGRFSGRQFSNSRSEMNVSTLELGDSALYLCASSFTGSENTGELFFGEGSRLTVL.

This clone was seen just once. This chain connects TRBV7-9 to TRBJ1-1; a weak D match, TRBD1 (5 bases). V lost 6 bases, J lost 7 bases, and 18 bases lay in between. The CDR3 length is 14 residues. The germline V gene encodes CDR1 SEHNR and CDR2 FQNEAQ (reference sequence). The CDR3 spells CASSSSLGEGEAFF. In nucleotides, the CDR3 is TGTGCCAGCAGTTCTTCCCTAGGGGAGGGTGAAGCTTTCTTT.

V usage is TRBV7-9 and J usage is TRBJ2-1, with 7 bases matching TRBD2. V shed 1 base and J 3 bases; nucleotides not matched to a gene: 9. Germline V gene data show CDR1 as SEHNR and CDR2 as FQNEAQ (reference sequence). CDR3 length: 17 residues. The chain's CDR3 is CASSLEGLAVLYNEQFF. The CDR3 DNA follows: TGTGCCAGCAGCTTAGAGGGCCTAGCGGTCCTCTACAATGAGCAGTTCTTC.

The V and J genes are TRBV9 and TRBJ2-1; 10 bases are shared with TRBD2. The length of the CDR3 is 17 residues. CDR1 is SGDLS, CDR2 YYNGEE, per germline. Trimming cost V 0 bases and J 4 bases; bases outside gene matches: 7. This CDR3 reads CASSVDGPSGGYNEQFF. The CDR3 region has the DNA TGTGCCAGCAGCGTAGATGGGCCTAGCGGGGGTTACAATGAGCAGTTCTTC.

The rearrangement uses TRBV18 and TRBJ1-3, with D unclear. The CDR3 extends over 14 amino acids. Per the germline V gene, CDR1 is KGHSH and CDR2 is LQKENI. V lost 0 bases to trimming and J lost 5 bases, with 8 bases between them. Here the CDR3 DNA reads TGTGCCAGCTCACCACCGGCAAACCGAAACACCATATATTTT. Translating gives CASSPPANRNTIYF.

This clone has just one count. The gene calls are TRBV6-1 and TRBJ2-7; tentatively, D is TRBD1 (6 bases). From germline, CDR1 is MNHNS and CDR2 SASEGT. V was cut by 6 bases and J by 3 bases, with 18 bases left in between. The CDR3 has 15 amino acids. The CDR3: CASSPRTGQSYEQYF. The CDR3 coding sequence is TGTGCCAGCAGCCCCCGGACGGGACAAAGCTACGAGCAGTACTTC.